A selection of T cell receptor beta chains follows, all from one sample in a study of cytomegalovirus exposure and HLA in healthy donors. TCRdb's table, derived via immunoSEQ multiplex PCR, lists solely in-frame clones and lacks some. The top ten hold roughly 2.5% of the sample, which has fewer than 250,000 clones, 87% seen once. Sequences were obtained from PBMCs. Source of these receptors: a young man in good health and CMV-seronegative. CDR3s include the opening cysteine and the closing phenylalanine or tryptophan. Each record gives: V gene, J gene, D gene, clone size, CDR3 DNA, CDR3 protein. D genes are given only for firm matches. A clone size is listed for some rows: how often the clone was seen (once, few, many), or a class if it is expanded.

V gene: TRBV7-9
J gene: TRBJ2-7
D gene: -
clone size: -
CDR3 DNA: TGTGCCAGCAGCCCCGGGTGGGGGGTTGAGCAGTACTTC
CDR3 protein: CASSPGWGVEQYF

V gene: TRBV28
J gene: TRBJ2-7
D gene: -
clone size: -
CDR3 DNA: TGTGCCAGCAGTCTCCCGGGGTACGAGCAGTACTTC
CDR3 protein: CASSLPGYEQYF

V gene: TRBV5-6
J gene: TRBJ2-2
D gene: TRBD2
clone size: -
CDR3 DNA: TGTACCAGCGTAATCGGCGGGAGGACCGGGGAGCTGTTTTTT
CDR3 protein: CTSVIGGRTGELFF

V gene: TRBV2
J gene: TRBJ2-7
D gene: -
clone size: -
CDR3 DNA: TGTGCCAGCAGGCTGACACTCTCCTACGAGCAGTACTTC
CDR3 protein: CASRLTLSYEQYF

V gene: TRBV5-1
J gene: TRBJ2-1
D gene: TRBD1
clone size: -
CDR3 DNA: TGCGCCAGCAGCCCCCGGACAGGGGCAAACAATGAGCAGTTCTTC
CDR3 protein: CASSPRTGANNEQFF

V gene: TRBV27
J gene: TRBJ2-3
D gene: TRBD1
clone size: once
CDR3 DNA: TGTGCCAGCGCCACCTGGACAGGGGGATTAGATACGCAGTATTTT
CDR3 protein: CASATWTGGLDTQYF

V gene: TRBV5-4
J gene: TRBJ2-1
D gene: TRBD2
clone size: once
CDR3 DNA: TGTGCCAGCAGCTTGGCCAGCCTAGCGGAGGGTGGCGAGCAGTTCTTC
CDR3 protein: CASSLASLAEGGEQFF

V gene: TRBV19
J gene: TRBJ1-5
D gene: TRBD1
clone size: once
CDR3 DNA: TGTGCCAGTAGTATAGAGGGACAGGATCAGCCCCAGCATTTT
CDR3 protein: CASSIEGQDQPQHF

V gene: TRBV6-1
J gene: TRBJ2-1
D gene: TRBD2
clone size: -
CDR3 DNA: TGTGCCAGCAGAGGGACTATCAATGAGCAGTTCTTC
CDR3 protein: CASRGTINEQFF

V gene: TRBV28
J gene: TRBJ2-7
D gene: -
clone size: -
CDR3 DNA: TGTGCCAGCAGTTTATCCGCGCCGCACTACTCGTTCTACGAGCAGTACTTC
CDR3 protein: CASSLSAPHYSFYEQYF

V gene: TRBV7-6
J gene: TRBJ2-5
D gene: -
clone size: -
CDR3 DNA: TGTGCCAGCAGCCCAAGGGGGGGCTCGGTAGGGGAGACCCAGTACTTC
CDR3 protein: CASSPRGGSVGETQYF

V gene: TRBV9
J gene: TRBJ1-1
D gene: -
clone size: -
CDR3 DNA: TGTGCCAGCAGCGTCGGACGGGCAGGAGGGACTGAAGCTTTCTTT
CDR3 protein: CASSVGRAGGTEAFF

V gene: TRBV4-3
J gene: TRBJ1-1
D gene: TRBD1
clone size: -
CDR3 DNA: TGCGCCAGCAGCCAAGATCCCGCAGGGGGCACTGAAGCTTTCTTT
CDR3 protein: CASSQDPAGGTEAFF

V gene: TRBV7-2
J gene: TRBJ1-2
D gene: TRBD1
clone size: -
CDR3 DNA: TGTGCCAGCAGTCCCGGGACAGAAGCTAACTATGGCTACACCTTC
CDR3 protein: CASSPGTEANYGYTF

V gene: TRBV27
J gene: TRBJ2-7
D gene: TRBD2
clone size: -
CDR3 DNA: TGTGCCAGCAGTCACGGGACTACACCATACGAGCAGTACTTC
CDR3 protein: CASSHGTTPYEQYF

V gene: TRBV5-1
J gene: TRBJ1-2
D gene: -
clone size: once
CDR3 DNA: TGCGCCAGCAGCTTGGTGGTGGCGGGGGATGGATATGGCTACACCTTC
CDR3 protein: CASSLVVAGDGYGYTF

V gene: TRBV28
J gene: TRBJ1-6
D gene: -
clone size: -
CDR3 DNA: TGTGCCAGCAGTTTTTACCAGGCCTCACCCCTCCACTTT
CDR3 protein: CASSFYQASPLHF

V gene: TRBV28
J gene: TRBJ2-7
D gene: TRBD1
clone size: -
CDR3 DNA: TGTGCCAGCAGTCCCAATTCGGGACAGCGGTACGAGCAGTACTTC
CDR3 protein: CASSPNSGQRYEQYF

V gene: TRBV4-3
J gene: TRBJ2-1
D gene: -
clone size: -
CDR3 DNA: TGCGCCAGCAGCCAAAGCGTAAGAGACCACAATGAGCAGTTCTTC
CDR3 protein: CASSQSVRDHNEQFF

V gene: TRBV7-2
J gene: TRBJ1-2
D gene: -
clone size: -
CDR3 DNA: TGTGCCAGCAGCTTAGAGACAGGCGATGGCTACACCTTC
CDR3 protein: CASSLETGDGYTF

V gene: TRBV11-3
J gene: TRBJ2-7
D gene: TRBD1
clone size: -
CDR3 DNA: TGTGCCAGCAGCTCGGAACAGGGGGCCGAGCAGTACTTC
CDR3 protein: CASSSEQGAEQYF

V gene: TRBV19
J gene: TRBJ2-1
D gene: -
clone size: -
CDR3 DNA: TGTGCCAGTAGCGGGGGACGGAACAATGAGCAGTTCTTC
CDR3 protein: CASSGGRNNEQFF

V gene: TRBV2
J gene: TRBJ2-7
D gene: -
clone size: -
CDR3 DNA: TGTGCCAGCAAAGTGAACGAGGTCGAGGCCGAGCAGTACTTC
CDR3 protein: CASKVNEVEAEQYF

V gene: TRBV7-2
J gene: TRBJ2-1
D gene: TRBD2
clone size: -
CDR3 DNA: TGTGCCAGCAGCTTAGCGAGCGGGTCCGGGGGGGAAAGATACAATGAGCAGTTCTTC
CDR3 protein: CASSLASGSGGERYNEQFF

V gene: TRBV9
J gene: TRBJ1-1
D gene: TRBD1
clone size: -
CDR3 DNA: TGTGCCAGCAGCGGATGGGACAGGCCAGACACTGAAGCTTTCTTT
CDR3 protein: CASSGWDRPDTEAFF

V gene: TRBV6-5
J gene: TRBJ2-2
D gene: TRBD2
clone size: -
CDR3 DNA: TGTGCCAGCAGTTATATTCTAGCGGGAGGTCAGGAGCTGTTTTTT
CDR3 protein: CASSYILAGGQELFF

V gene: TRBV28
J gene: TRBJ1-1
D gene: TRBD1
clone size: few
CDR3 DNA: TGTGCCAGCCTAATCGGGAGGGGGCGGGCGGACACTGAAGCTTTCTTT
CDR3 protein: CASLIGRGRADTEAFF

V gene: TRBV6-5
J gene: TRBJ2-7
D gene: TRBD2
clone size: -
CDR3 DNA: TGTGCCAGCAGTTACTCTGCTAGCGGGGGATCCTACGAGCAGTACTTC
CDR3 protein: CASSYSASGGSYEQYF

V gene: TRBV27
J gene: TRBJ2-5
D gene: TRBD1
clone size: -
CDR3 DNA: TGTGCCAGCAGGAGGACAGGGGGAATAAGTCGCAAAGAGACCCAGTACTTC
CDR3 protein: CASRRTGGISRKETQYF

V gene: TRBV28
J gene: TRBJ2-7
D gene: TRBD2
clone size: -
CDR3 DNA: TGTGCCAGCAGTTTTGGGACTAGCGGGCCGTCCTACGAGCAGTACTTC
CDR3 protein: CASSFGTSGPSYEQYF

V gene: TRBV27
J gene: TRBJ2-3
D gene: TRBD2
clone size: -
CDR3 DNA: TGTGCCAGCAGTTCTCAACTAGCGGGAGCTGTGGGAGATACGCAGTATTTT
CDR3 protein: CASSSQLAGAVGDTQYF

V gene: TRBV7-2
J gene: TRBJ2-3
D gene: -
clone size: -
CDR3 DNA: TGTGCCAGCAGCTTCACAGGCACAGATACGCAGTATTTT
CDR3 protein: CASSFTGTDTQYF

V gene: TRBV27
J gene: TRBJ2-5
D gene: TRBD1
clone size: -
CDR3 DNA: TGTGCCAGCAGTTCCATTACAGGGGCCGGGACCCAGTACTTC
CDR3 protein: CASSSITGAGTQYF

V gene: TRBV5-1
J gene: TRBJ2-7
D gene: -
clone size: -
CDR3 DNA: TGCGCCAGCAGCTTCGGGGGAGGTACCTACGAGCAGTACTTC
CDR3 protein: CASSFGGGTYEQYF

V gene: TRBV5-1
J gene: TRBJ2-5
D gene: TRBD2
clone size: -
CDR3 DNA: TGCGCCAGCAGCTTGGCGTCTAGCGGGAGCGCGGAGACCCAGTACTTC
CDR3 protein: CASSLASSGSAETQYF

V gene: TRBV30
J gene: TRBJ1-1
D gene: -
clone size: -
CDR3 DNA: TGTGCCTGGGGCGGGGGCGACACTGAAGCTTTCTTT
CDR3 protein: CAWGGGDTEAFF

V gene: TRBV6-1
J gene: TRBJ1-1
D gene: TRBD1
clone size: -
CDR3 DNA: TGTGCCAGCAGTGAATCTTTAGGACAGGGGCTGGCTTTCTTT
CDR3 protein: CASSESLGQGLAFF

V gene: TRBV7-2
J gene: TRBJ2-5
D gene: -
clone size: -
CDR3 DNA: TGTGCCAGCAGCTTAGTTGTTGGGACTCGATTTGAGACCCAGTACTTC
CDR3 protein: CASSLVVGTRFETQYF

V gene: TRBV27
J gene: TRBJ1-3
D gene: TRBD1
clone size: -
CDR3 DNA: TGTGCCAGCAGTTTGACAGGGCAGGGAAACACCATATATTTT
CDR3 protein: CASSLTGQGNTIYF

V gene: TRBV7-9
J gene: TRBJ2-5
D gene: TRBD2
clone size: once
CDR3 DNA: TGTGCCAGCAGGCGAGCGGGAGGGGAGACCCAGTACTTC
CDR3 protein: CASRRAGGETQYF

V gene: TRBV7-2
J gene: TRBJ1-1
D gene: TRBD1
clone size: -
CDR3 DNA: TGTGCCAGCAGCCAACAGGGGGGATCCACTGAAGCTTTCTTT
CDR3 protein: CASSQQGGSTEAFF